One and the same sample provided the 23 T cell receptor beta chains below, sequenced in a study of blood T cell repertoires in COVID-19. Clones were read by immunoSEQ multiplex PCR, and TCRdb kept only the in-frame ones, dropping some. The sample consists of roughly 97,000 clones, around 90% of them appearing once. The sequencing input was peripheral blood. These receptors all stem from a human donor in a cohort sampled during active COVID-19.

This clone appeared a single time. This sequence joins TRBV28 and TRBJ2-5; the D is unclear. This CDR3 has 13 residues. The V gene's germline CDR1 is MDHEN and CDR2 SYDVKM. V was pared by 5 bases and J by 7 bases, with 14 bases between. This CDR3 is CASSPAWPGTQYF. Here the CDR3 DNA reads TGTGCCAGCAGTCCCGCCTGGCCGGGGACCCAGTACTTC.

The chain is built from TRBV9 and TRBJ2-2, with TRBD1 matching over 12 bases. The CDR3 length is 15 residues. The junction had 6 bases not matched to a gene; V was cut back by 5 bases and J by 7 bases. Germline V gene data show CDR1 as SGDLS and CDR2 as YYNGEE. CDR3 amino acids: CASSGDRGRIGELFF. The CDR3 nucleotides read TGTGCCAGCAGTGGGGACAGGGGGCGAATCGGGGAGCTGTTTTTT.

V is TRBV28 and J is TRBJ2-4; 8 bases agree with TRBD1. The J segment lost 6 bases and the V segment lost 7 bases, leaving 8 bases of the junction unmatched. Germline-derived CDR1 and CDR2 are MDHEN and SYDVKM. CDR3 length: 14 amino acids. The CDR3 nucleotides are TGTGCCAGCAAGGGACAGGACCTCAGAAACATTCAGTACTTC. This codes for CASKGQDLRNIQYF. The full variable domain, completed using reference TRBV28 and TRBJ2-4, is DVKVTQSSRYLVKRTGEKVFLECVQDMDHENMFWYRQDPGLGLRLIYFSYDVKMKEKGDIPEGYSVSREKKERFSLILESASTNQTSMYLCASKGQDLRNIQYFGAGTRLSVL.

This chain connects TRBV5-1 to TRBJ1-6, with D maybe TRBD1 (5 bases). V lost 0 bases and J lost 11, with 18 bases in between. The germline gives CDR1 SGHRS, CDR2 YFSETQ. CDR3 length: 16 residues. DNA for the CDR3: TGCGCCAGCAGCTTGGGGGGCAAGGCAACGACGGCACCCCTCCACTTT. Translation gives CASSLGGKATTAPLHF.

This clone was seen a handful of times. CDR3 sequence (DNA): TGCAGTGCTAGAGTCCCTTCGGCCCTCCACTTT. It specifies CSARVPSALHF. V usage is TRBV20-1 and J usage is TRBJ1-6; D gene uncertain. The CDR3 totals 11 residues. Trimming took off 1 base at V and 14 bases at J, with 9 bases between the two ends. The V gene's germline CDR1 is DFQATT and CDR2 SNEGSKA (reference sequence).

This clone was seen a few times. Within the sample, other DNA sequences also encode this same CDR3. The chain uses TRBV7-9 and TRBJ2-2; D gene unclear. The CDR3 consists of 11 residues. The germline gives CDR1 SEHNR, CDR2 FQNEAQ (reference sequence). Trimming took 8 bases from V and 5 from J, leaving 6 bases between them. CDR3 region: CASSRTGELFF. DNA for the CDR3: TGTGCCAGCTCACGGACCGGGGAGCTGTTTTTT. Filled out from reference TRBV7-9 and TRBJ2-2, the complete variable domain reads DTGVSQNPRHKITKRGQNVTFRCDPISEHNRLYWYRQTLGQGPEFLTYFQNEAQLEKSRLLSDRFSAERPKGSFSTLEIQRTEQGDSAMYLCASSRTGELFFGEGSRLTVL.

This chain links TRBV6-9 with TRBJ2-2; TRBD2 agrees at 10 bases. Trimming removed 4 bases from V and 6 bases from J; junction bases left unmatched: 14. Germline V lookup: CDR1 MNHGY, CDR2 SVAAGI. CDR3 length: 18 residues. The CDR3 sequence: CASSSQGIAGGSAGELFF. In nucleotides, the CDR3 is TGTGCCAGCAGTTCCCAAGGAATAGCGGGGGGATCCGCCGGGGAGCTGTTTTTT.

V usage is TRBV11-2 and J usage is TRBJ2-1; the D gene is possibly TRBD1 (5 bases). V was cut by 5 bases and J by 2 bases, with 16 bases left in between. The CDR3 has 16 amino acids. Germline CDR1 reads SGHAT; CDR2 reads FQNNGV. The CDR3 bases are TGTGCCAGCAGCCTACCCGGCAGGGCACCCTACAATGAGCAGTTCTTC. This translates into CASSLPGRAPYNEQFF.

The V gene is TRBV7-2, the J gene TRBJ1-3; 7 bases are a match to TRBD1. This CDR3 is built from 16 residues. Per the germline V gene, CDR1 is SGHTA and CDR2 is FQGNSA. Trimming at V came to 6 bases and at J to 1 base, leaving 9 bases not matched to a gene. The CDR3 DNA reads TGTGCCAGCAGTCCCACAACGACAGGGTCTGGAAACACCATATATTTT. It is translated as CASSPTTTGSGNTIYF. Using reference TRBV7-2 and TRBJ1-3 for the parts outside the CDR3, the full variable domain is GAGVSQSPSNKVTEKGKDVELRCDPISGHTALYWYRQSLGQGLEFLIYFQGNSAPDKSGLPSDRFSAERTGGSVSTLTIQRTQQEDSAVYLCASSPTTTGSGNTIYFGEGSWLTVV.

This clone was seen once. This chain joins TRBV3-1 (or the pseudogene TRBV3-2) and TRBJ1-1; the D is unclear. Between the trimmed V and J ends, which lost 3 bases and 0 bases, there was a span of 5 bases. CDR1 and CDR2 (germline): LGHDT, YNNKEL (reference sequence). The CDR3 runs to 13 residues. CDR3 DNA sequence: TGTGCCAGCAGCCACCAAATGAACACTGAAGCTTTCTTT. This gives the protein CASSHQMNTEAFF.

The rearrangement uses TRBV4-3 and TRBJ1-6; tentative D call: TRBD1 (6 bases). From germline, CDR1 is LGHNA and CDR2 YSLEER. Trimming pared 0 bases from V and 14 bases from J, leaving 17 bases between. The CDR3 is 15 amino acids. The CDR3 region is CASSQDTTGPITLHF. CDR3 bases: TGCGCCAGCAGCCAAGATACCACAGGGCCTATAACCCTCCACTTT.

Only one count was recorded for this clone. V is TRBV20-1 and J is TRBJ2-7, with D hard to call. The germline V and J ends were trimmed by 6 bases and 3 bases, with 9 bases remaining between them. The germline V gene has CDR1 DFQATT and CDR2 SNEGSKA (reference sequence). This CDR3 contains 11 residues. The CDR3 spells CSAYSYYEQYF. CDR3 bases: TGCAGTGCGTACTCTTACTACGAGCAGTACTTC.

V and J are TRBV5-4 and TRBJ2-5, with D perhaps TRBD2 (5 bases). CDR1 and CDR2 (germline): SGHNT, YYREEE (reference sequence). The V and J ends lost 4 bases and 4 bases respectively, with 14 bases between them. CDR3 length: 14 residues. CDR3 loop: CASSQAGNGETQYF. CDR3 coding DNA: TGTGCCAGCAGCCAGGCGGGCAATGGAGAGACCCAGTACTTC.

The chain carries TRBV7-2 and TRBJ2-7; 8 positions agree with TRBD2. The trim removed 5 bases at V and 2 bases at J, leaving 11 bases unmatched. Germline V CDR1 and CDR2: SGHTA, FQGNSA. This CDR3 has 16 amino acids. CDR3: CASSDPSGSLAYEQYF. The CDR3, as DNA: TGTGCCAGCAGCGATCCCAGCGGGAGTCTCGCCTACGAGCAGTACTTC.

The chain combines TRBV9 with TRBJ1-1, with D unresolved. The V end was cut by 4 bases, the J end by 1 base, with 11 bases between. Per germline, CDR1 SGDLS and CDR2 YYNGEE. CDR3 length: 14 amino acids. CDR3 nucleotides: TGTGCCAGCAGCCCCCCCCGAGAGAACACTGAAGCTTTCTTT. Encoded protein: CASSPPRENTEAFF.

The chain has TRBV7-2 and TRBJ2-1; 7 bases map to TRBD2. The CDR3 contains 12 residues. Germline V lookup: CDR1 SGHTA, CDR2 FQGNSA. After removal of 3 bases from V and 15 bases from J, the junction contained 8 bases not matched to a gene. The CDR3 region is CASSFEGTNPFF. Written as DNA, the CDR3 is TGTGCCAGCAGCTTTGAAGGGACTAATCCGTTCTTC.

V and J are TRBV11-3 and TRBJ1-1, with 7 nucleotides matching TRBD1. The CDR3 length is 15 residues. Per germline, CDR1 SGHNT and CDR2 YENEEA. With V trimmed by 5 bases and J by 6 bases, 12 bases remained unmatched. The CDR3 spells CASSHRRTGGSEAFF. The CDR3 DNA follows: TGTGCCAGCAGCCACAGAAGGACAGGAGGTTCTGAAGCTTTCTTT.

The chain has TRBV28 and TRBJ1-2, with 9 bases aligning to TRBD1. This CDR3 region has 13 residues. The germline CDR1 and CDR2 sequences are MDHEN and SYDVKM. J lost 4 bases, V lost 6 bases, and 3 bases had no gene match. The CDR3 is CASSVGQGYGYTF. DNA of the CDR3: TGTGCCAGCAGCGTGGGACAGGGCTATGGCTACACCTTC.

This rearrangement joins TRBV19 to TRBJ2-1, with TRBD2 identical over 10 bases. CDR3 length equals 14 residues. The junction had 5 bases not matched to a gene; V was cut back by 6 bases and J by 6 bases. CDR1 is LNHDA and CDR2 is SQIVND in the germline V gene (reference sequence). The CDR3 spells CASRLAGGRNEQFF. The CDR3 bases are TGTGCCAGTAGGTTAGCGGGAGGTCGCAATGAGCAGTTCTTC.

The V call is TRBV6-4, the J call TRBJ2-1; 9 bases are a match to TRBD2. The V and J ends lost 5 bases and 5 bases, in that order; junction bases with no gene match: 1. The CDR3 has 13 amino acids. Germline-derived CDR1 and CDR2 are MRHNA and SNTAGT. CDR3 nucleotide sequence: TGTGCCAGCAGTTGGACTAGCGACAATGAGCAGTTCTTC. Protein product: CASSWTSDNEQFF.

This rearrangement joins TRBV28 to TRBJ1-2; TRBD1 agrees at 8 bases. Unmatched junction bases numbered 5, after V lost 6 bases and J lost 8 bases. CDR1 MDHEN and CDR2 SYDVKM come from the germline V gene. The CDR3 spans 12 residues. The CDR3 sequence is CASSPRTGGYTF. The CDR3 DNA follows: TGTGCCAGCAGCCCAAGGACAGGGGGCTACACCTTC.

The rearrangement joins TRBV10-3 to TRBJ1-1, with TRBD1 identical over 10 bases. Per the germline V gene, CDR1 is ENHRY and CDR2 is SYGVKD. The CDR3 is 16 residues long. The ends lost 7 bases at V and 5 bases at J; junction bases unmatched: 13. The CDR3 bases are TGTGCCATCACTGGGGGACAGGGGATAAGTGGGACTGAAGCTTTCTTT. Amino acid sequence: CAITGGQGISGTEAFF.

The V gene is TRBV11-2, the J gene TRBJ2-1; 11 bases agree with TRBD2. The V and J ends lost 9 bases and 4 bases, in that order; junction bases with no gene match: 8. Looked up from germline, CDR1 is SGHAT and CDR2 is FQNNGV. The CDR3 totals 15 residues. Written as DNA, the CDR3 is TGTGCCAGTTCACGCGGGACTAGCGGATACAATGAGCAGTTCTTC. This sequence encodes CASSRGTSGYNEQFF.